This TCR beta chain comes out of a study of T cell clusters in autoimmune cytopenias. Some 38,000 genome equivalents of blood DNA were amplified for TRB. General study results and limits: TRB repertoire shifts in secondary cytopenia and chronic lymphocytic leukemia mostly reflected lymphoma, not autoimmunity. Healthy donors had almost three-fold more exclusive TRB clusters than active autoimmune hepatitis patients. Physiological T cell clusters of healthy donors were apparently absent in primary autoimmune cytopenia patients.

TRB was amplified by touch-down multiplex PCR, primer pools A and B combined. Following a re-call of the multiplex PCR reads, TCRdb has one entry per CDR3 protein and lacks DNA. This repertoire includes thousands of distinct CDR3 sequences. This clonotype is deemed medium-sized by its frequency. Its target is not known. This CDR3 region has 16 residues. The germline V gene encodes CDR1 MNHNS and CDR2 SASEGT. Sequenced material: peripheral blood. This TCR was recovered from a human donor with an autoimmune cytopenia or autoimmune hepatitis (not recorded which). The rearrangement uses TRBV6-1 and TRBJ1-2. The CDR3 region is CASSEADWDWSYGYTF.